This T cell receptor (beta chain) was retrieved from a study of T cells after yellow fever vaccination. Study as a whole: SMART-Seq v4 Ultra Low Input handled preparation of low-cell-number fractions.

This clonotype has ten or more counts. TCR cDNA, made by 5'RACE template switching, carried an added universal primer site and UMIs. TCRdb passed the 5' RACE reads through MiXCR, listing each CDR3 protein once. This table holds 140,000 to 150,000 distinct CDR3 sequences, 5% to 8% found once. CDR1 and CDR2 (germline): SGHTA, FQGNSA. The CDR3 is 13 amino acids. Trimming cost V 1 base and J 5 bases, with 8 bases left between them. V gene TRBV7-2 combines with J gene TRBJ2-5; the D is unclear. The TCR was taken from a man younger than 45 who received the YFV17D yellow fever vaccine. Specimen: CD4+ T cells sorted from PBMCs, collected 10 days after the yellow fever booster vaccination. In nucleotides, the CDR3 is TGTGCCAGCAGCTTAGTTAGCTCGGAGACCCAGTACTTC. Its protein product is CASSLVSSETQYF.